These T cell receptor beta chains were read from a single sample in a study of blood T cells in healthy people across ages. TCRdb redid the calling of the 5' RACE reads with MiXCR, one entry per CDR3 protein. Here the sample spans some 1.5 million distinct CDR3 sequences, roughly 43% being singletons. The sample comprised blood. The receptors were sampled from a woman aged 18-30 years in good health. CDR3s include the opening cysteine and the closing phenylalanine or tryptophan. Clone size is shown for a subset of rows, as once, few, many or a class of expanded clone.

V	J	size	CDR3
TRBV18	TRBJ1-6	few	CASSPAVYNSPLHF
TRBV24-1	TRBJ2-3	NA	CATSDKRQQDTQYF
TRBV7-9	TRBJ2-7	few	CASSLNQGAYEQYF
TRBV7-9	TRBJ1-1	NA	CAGSFAVRAFF
TRBV20-1	TRBJ2-7	NA	CSARRTGQEQYF
TRBV5-1	TRBJ2-7	few	CASSLEGTTYNEQYF
TRBV5-1	TRBJ2-1	once	CASSVVPPYNEQFF
TRBV20-1	TRBJ2-7	NA	CSARTGRRSYEQYF
TRBV10-3	TRBJ1-2	NA	CAISSDGVSGYTF
TRBV7-6	TRBJ2-3	NA	CASSLGLVRAGEDTQYF
TRBV27	TRBJ2-3	NA	CASSGGSALSSTDTQYF
TRBV3-1	TRBJ2-3	few	CASSQYSSGGLDTQYF
TRBV10-3	TRBJ1-6	once	CAISVNAGGNSPLHF
TRBV27	TRBJ1-2	few	CASSPGPGGYSNYGYTF
TRBV11-2	TRBJ1-1	NA	CASSLGDWEGTEAFF
TRBV4-1	TRBJ2-7	NA	CASSDRRQAVGEQYF
TRBV28	TRBJ1-4	NA	CASSLRQGAVEKLFF
TRBV4-1	TRBJ2-3	NA	CASSQPVRTDTQYF
TRBV20-1	TRBJ2-5	NA	CSARDDGRGETQYF
TRBV6-1	TRBJ2-1	NA	CASRGTAGENEQFF
TRBV7-2	TRBJ2-3	NA	CASSLSRLALGNTQYF
TRBV25-1	TRBJ2-7	NA	CASRPDRPSYEQYF
TRBV5-1	TRBJ2-5	NA	CASSPEGAVQYF